What follows are 16 T cell receptor beta chains derived from one specimen sequenced in a study of siplizumab effects on memory and regulatory T cells. Measured with immunoSEQ multiplex PCR; TCRdb has only the in-frame clones, and not every one. The sample carries more than 95,000 clones, more than 85% recorded once. The material sequenced was Tregs sorted from blood. These receptors all stem from a human donor in good health.

The V call is TRBV19, the J call TRBJ2-5; D might be TRBD2 (5 bases). Between the trimmed V and J ends, which lost 0 bases and 5 bases, there was a span of 7 bases. There are 13 residues in the CDR3. The germline V gene encodes CDR1 LNHDA and CDR2 SQIVND (reference sequence). The CDR3 loop is CASSIDRGETQYF. The CDR3 nucleotides are TGTGCCAGTAGTATAGACCGGGGTGAGACCCAGTACTTC.

The genes are TRBV25-1 and TRBJ1-1; D is perhaps TRBD1 (6 bases). This CDR3 region has 15 residues. Germline values: CDR1 MGHDK, CDR2 SYGVNS. V was clipped by 10 bases and J by 5 bases, with 23 bases between them. The CDR3 DNA sequence: TGTGCCACCAGGTCGTCCCGGAGGCAGGGGACTGAAGCTTTCTTT. Protein: CATRSSRRQGTEAFF.

This sequence joins TRBV5-6 and TRBJ2-1, with D possibly matching TRBD2 (7 bases). The CDR3 is 16 residues long. With 4 bases removed from V and 7 bases from J, the gap between germline ends came to 21 bases. Germline values: CDR1 SGHDT, CDR2 YYEEEE. CDR3 residues: CASSPRWGRGTNEQFF. Here the CDR3 DNA reads TGTGCCAGCAGCCCACGATGGGGGAGGGGGACGAATGAGCAGTTCTTC. The whole variable domain, remainder taken from reference TRBV5-6 and TRBJ2-1, is DAGVTQSPTHLIKTRGQQVTLRCSPKSGHDTVSWYQQALGQGPQFIFQYYEEEERQRGNFPDRFSGHQFPNYSSELNVNALLLGDSALYLCASSPRWGRGTNEQFFGPGTRLTVL.

The V call is TRBV19, the J call TRBJ2-7, with D tentatively TRBD1 (6 bases). This CDR3 region has 15 residues. Trimming shortened V by 6 bases and J by 2 bases, and 17 bases separated the two germline ends. Germline lookup yields CDR1 LNHDA and CDR2 SQIVND (reference sequence). DNA of the CDR3: TGTGCCAGTAGGAGAAACGACAGGAGGCCCTACGAGCAGTACTTC. Translated, it gives CASRRNDRRPYEQYF.

This chain links TRBV7-8 with TRBJ1-1; tentative D call: TRBD1 (5 bases). The CDR3 has 12 amino acids. Germline CDR1 is SGHVS and CDR2 is FQNEAQ. Between the trimmed V and J ends, which lost 1 base and 8 bases, there was a span of 8 bases. CDR3: CASSLDWGEAFF. The CDR3 DNA sequence: TGTGCCAGCAGCTTAGATTGGGGGGAAGCTTTCTTT.

V is TRBV7-9 and J is TRBJ2-2; 7 bases are a match to TRBD1. Trimming cost V 6 bases and J 9 bases; bases outside gene matches: 13. Germline V gene lookup returns CDR1 SEHNR and CDR2 FQNEAQ (reference sequence). This CDR3 contains 15 residues. The CDR3: CASRSSGQRRRELFF. In DNA form, the CDR3 reads TGTGCCAGCAGGTCGTCGGGACAGAGACGCAGGGAGCTGTTTTTT.

The CDR3 DNA follows: TGTGCCAGCAGTTTCAGGGGCTGGAACACTGAAGCTTTCTTT. The encoded protein is CASSFRGWNTEAFF. This rearrangement joins TRBV28 to TRBJ1-1, with a weak D call TRBD1 (6 bases). V dropped 3 bases and J dropped 1 base, with 9 bases sitting between them. This CDR3 is built from 14 residues. The V gene's germline CDR1 is MDHEN and CDR2 SYDVKM.

This chain links TRBV9 with TRBJ1-3, with D tentatively TRBD1 (5 bases). The germline V and J ends were trimmed by 4 bases and 0 bases, with 20 bases remaining between them. Germline V gene sequence: CDR1 SGDLS, CDR2 YYNGEE. There are 18 residues in the CDR3. CDR3 nucleotides: TGTGCCAGCAGCCCCCAGTTCTCCGACAGCCGCTCTGGAAACACCATATATTTT. This sequence encodes CASSPQFSDSRSGNTIYF.

This clone is a singleton in its sample. The V call is TRBV5-4, the J call TRBJ1-6; D ambiguous. With 2 bases removed from V and 7 bases from J, the gap between germline ends came to 10 bases. The CDR3 is made up of 14 amino acids. The V gene's germline CDR1 is SGHNT and CDR2 YYREEE (reference sequence). The CDR3 sequence: CASSFGLGNSPLHF. As DNA, the CDR3 is TGTGCCAGCAGCTTCGGACTAGGGAATTCACCCCTCCACTTT.

This clone has more than one count but fewer than ten. DNA for the CDR3: TGTGCTAGTGGTTTGGTTCGGGCCACTGAAGCTTTCTTT. It translates to CASGLVRATEAFF. The V and J genes are TRBV12-5 and TRBJ1-1; no clear D gene. CDR3 size: 13 residues. Germline V gives CDR1 LGHNT, CDR2 FRNRAP. V lost 0 bases, J lost 4 bases, and 6 bases lay in between.

This chain links TRBV5-3 with TRBJ1-5; TRBD1 aligns across 7 bases. TRBV5-3 qualifies as an ORF whose function is uncertain. Unmatched junction bases numbered 24, after V lost 4 bases and J lost 5 bases. This CDR3 spans 20 amino acids. The CDR3: CARSPRARVTGTKRDQPQHF. CDR3 DNA: TGTGCCAGAAGCCCCAGGGCTAGGGTGACAGGGACTAAAAGGGATCAGCCCCAGCATTTT.

The rearrangement joins TRBV7-9 to TRBJ1-5; 7 bases fit TRBD1. The CDR3 consists of 14 residues. Germline trimming cut 4 bases from V and 7 bases from J; bases unmatched to any gene: 7. The V gene's germline CDR1 is SEHNR and CDR2 FQNEAQ (reference sequence). As DNA, the CDR3 is TGTGCCAGCAGCTCTCAGGGGGGTGGCCAGCCCCAGCATTTT. Protein: CASSSQGGGQPQHF.

The chain joins TRBV7-9 to TRBJ1-2; the match to TRBD1 covers 8 bases. From germline, CDR1 is SEHNR and CDR2 FQNEAQ (reference sequence). The CDR3 is 16 residues long. Germline trimming cut 5 bases from V and 3 bases from J; bases unmatched to any gene: 11. The CDR3, as DNA: TGTGCCAGCAGCGCACCCCGGACAGGGCTAGACTATGGCTACACCTTC. Its protein product is CASSAPRTGLDYGYTF.

This chain joins TRBV10-3 and TRBJ1-2; D unclear. Trimming took 3 bases from V and 4 from J, leaving 3 bases between them. Germline V gives CDR1 ENHRY, CDR2 SYGVKD. CDR3 size: 11 residues. The CDR3 DNA follows: TGTGCCATCAGTGACAGCTATGGCTACACCTTC. It is translated as CAISDSYGYTF.

The chain combines TRBV5-6 with TRBJ1-2; TRBD1 might be the D (5 bases). The CDR3 length is 14 residues. Germline lookup yields CDR1 SGHDT and CDR2 YYEEEE. V was trimmed by 0 bases and J by 6 bases, leaving 12 bases between them. The CDR3 sequence: CASSLAQGSHGYTF. The CDR3 coding sequence is TGTGCCAGCAGCTTGGCGCAGGGAAGTCATGGCTACACCTTC.

The J gene is TRBJ1-5, the V gene TRBV10-3, with TRBD1 matching over 8 bases. V was clipped by 6 bases and J by 3 bases; unmatched bases: 4. CDR1 ENHRY and CDR2 SYGVKD come from the germline V gene. The CDR3 consists of 14 residues. CDR3 sequence: CAISGTGVNQPQHF. The DNA for the CDR3 is TGTGCCATCAGCGGGACAGGAGTCAATCAGCCCCAGCATTTT.